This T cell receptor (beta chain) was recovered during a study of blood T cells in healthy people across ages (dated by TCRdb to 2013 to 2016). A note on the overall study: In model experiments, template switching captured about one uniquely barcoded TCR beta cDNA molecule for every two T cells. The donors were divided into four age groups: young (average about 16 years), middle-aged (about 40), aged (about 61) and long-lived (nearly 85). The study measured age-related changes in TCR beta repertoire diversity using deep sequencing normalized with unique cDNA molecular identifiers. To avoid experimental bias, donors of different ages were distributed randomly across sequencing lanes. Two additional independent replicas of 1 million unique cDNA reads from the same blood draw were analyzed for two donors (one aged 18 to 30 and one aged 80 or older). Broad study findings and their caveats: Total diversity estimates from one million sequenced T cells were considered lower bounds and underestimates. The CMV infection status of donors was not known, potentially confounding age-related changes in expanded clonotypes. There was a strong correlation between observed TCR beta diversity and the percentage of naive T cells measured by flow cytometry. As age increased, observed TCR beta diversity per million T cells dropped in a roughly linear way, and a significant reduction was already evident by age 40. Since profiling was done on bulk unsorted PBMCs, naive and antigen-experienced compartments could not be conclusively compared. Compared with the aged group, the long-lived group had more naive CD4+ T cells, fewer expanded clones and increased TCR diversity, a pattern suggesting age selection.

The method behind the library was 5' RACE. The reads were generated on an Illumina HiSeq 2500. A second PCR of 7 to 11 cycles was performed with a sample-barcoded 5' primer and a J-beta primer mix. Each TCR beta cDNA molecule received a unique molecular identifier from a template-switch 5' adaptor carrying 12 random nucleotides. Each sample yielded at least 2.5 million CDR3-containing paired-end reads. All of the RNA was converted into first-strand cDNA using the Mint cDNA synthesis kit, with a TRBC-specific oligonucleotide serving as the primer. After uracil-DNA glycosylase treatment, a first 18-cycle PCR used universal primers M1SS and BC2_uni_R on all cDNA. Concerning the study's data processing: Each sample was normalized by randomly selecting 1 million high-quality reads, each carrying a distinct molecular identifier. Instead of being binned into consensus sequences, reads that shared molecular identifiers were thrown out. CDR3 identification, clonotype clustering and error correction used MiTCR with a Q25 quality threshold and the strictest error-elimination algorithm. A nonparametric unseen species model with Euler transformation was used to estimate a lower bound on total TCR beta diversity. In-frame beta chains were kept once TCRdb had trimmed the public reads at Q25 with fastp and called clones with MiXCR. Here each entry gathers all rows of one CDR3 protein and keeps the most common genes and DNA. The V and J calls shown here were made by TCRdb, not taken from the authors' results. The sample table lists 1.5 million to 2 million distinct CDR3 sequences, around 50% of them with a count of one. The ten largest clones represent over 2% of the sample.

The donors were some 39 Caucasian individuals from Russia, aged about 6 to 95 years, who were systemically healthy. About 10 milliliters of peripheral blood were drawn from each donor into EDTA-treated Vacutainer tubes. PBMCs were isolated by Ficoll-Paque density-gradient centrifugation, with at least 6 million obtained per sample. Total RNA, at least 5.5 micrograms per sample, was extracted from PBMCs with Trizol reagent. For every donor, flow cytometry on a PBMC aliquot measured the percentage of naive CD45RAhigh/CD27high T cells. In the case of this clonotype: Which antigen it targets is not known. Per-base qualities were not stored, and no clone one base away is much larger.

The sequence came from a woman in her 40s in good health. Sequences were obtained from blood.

CDR3 sequence: CASSVGGISTDTQYF. The bases are TGTGCCAGCAGCGTAGGGGGAATTAGCACAGATACGCAGTATTTT. This chain joins TRBV9 to TRBJ2-3, with no reliable assignment of the D segment. The CDR3 contains 15 residues, cysteine and phenylalanine counted. The kept DNA is CDR3 alone, 45 bases in frame from the first base. V and J lose 0 bases and 0 bases, and a span of 8 bases separates them. For CDR1 and CDR2, the germline V gene lists SGDLS and YYNGEE.